These T cell receptor beta chains were read from a single sample in a study of blood T cell repertoires in COVID-19. Data came from immunoSEQ multiplex PCR; TCRdb stores just in-frame clones and leaves some out. The table includes fewer than 350,000 clones, 70% to 90% detected once. The sequenced sample was peripheral blood. The receptors here all came from a man younger than 35 with active or convalescent COVID-19. The CDR3 runs from the conserved cysteine through the conserved F or W. D genes are given only for firm matches. The size of a clone is reported for some rows only, either as once, few or many, or as a class for expanded clones.

>-|-|TRBV3-1/TRBV3-2|TRBJ2-3
CASSQHQLGTDTQYF
TGTGCCAGCAGCCAACACCAACTTGGTACAGATACGCAGTATTTT
>TRBD2|-|TRBV5-1|TRBJ2-2
CASSAGTSGVSTGELFF
TGCGCCAGCAGCGCTGGGACTAGCGGGGTTAGCACCGGGGAGCTGTTTTTT
>-|once|TRBV5-4|TRBJ2-7
CASSLFRGGGQYF
TGTGCCAGCAGCTTGTTTCGCGGAGGTGGGCAGTACTTC
>TRBD2|-|TRBV27|TRBJ2-5
CASSSGTSGVETQYF
TGTGCCAGCAGTTCGGGGACTAGCGGGGTTGAGACCCAGTACTTC
>-|-|TRBV11-2|TRBJ1-3
CASGGLTSSGNTIYF
TGTGCCTCCGGGGGGTTAACGAGCTCTGGAAACACCATATATTTT
>-|-|TRBV7-9|TRBJ1-1
CASSLWPTEAFF
TGTGCCAGCAGCTTGTGGCCCACTGAAGCTTTCTTT
>-|few|TRBV11-2|TRBJ1-3
CASSLSISGNTIYF
TGTGCCAGCAGCTTAAGCATCTCTGGAAACACCATATATTTT
>TRBD2|once|TRBV3-1/TRBV3-2|TRBJ2-7
CASSQVPGGAYEQYF
TGTGCCAGCAGCCAAGTTCCGGGGGGTGCCTACGAGCAGTACTTC
>TRBD1|-|TRBV11-2|TRBJ2-1
CASSLGTGTVEQFF
TGTGCCAGCAGCTTAGGGACAGGAACGGTTGAGCAGTTCTTC
>TRBD2|few|TRBV6-1|TRBJ2-1
CASSEAVAGAGQFF
TGTGCCAGCAGTGAAGCGGTAGCGGGGGCAGGGCAGTTCTTC
>-|-|TRBV15|TRBJ1-4
CATSGAGTSWEKLFF
TGTGCCACCAGCGGGGCCGGGACATCATGGGAAAAACTGTTTTTT
>TRBD2|-|TRBV29-1|TRBJ2-7
CSVLGPSGGANYEQYF
TGCAGCGTCCTAGGGCCTAGCGGGGGGGCCAACTACGAGCAGTACTTC
>-|-|TRBV2|TRBJ1-1
CASRTHMDTEAFF
TGTGCCAGCAGAACACACATGGACACTGAAGCTTTCTTT
>TRBD1|few|TRBV7-6|TRBJ1-2
CASSLAARQGANYGYTF
TGTGCCAGCAGCTTAGCTGCCCGACAGGGCGCTAACTATGGCTACACCTTC
>TRBD1|few|TRBV19|TRBJ1-4
CASRARDREKLFF
TGTGCCAGTAGGGCGAGGGACAGGGAAAAACTGTTTTTT
>TRBD1|few|TRBV4-3|TRBJ1-2
CASSQDGTVRYGYTF
TGCGCCAGCAGCCAAGACGGGACAGTGCGATATGGCTACACCTTC
>TRBD1|-|TRBV7-6|TRBJ2-3
CASSLLLQGAGSTDTQYF
TGTGCCAGCAGCTTATTGCTGCAGGGGGCGGGTAGTACAGATACGCAGTATTTT
>TRBD2|-|TRBV5-4|TRBJ2-5
CASSLSRGGASAQYF
TGTGCCAGCAGCTTGTCCCGCGGGGGGGCAAGTGCCCAGTACTTC
>-|-|TRBV14|TRBJ1-1
CASSLTGWARAFF
TGTGCCAGCAGCCTCACAGGGTGGGCGAGGGCTTTCTTT
>TRBD1|few|TRBV2|TRBJ1-1
CASRTTGGENTEAFF
TGTGCCAGCAGGACGACAGGGGGGGAGAACACTGAAGCTTTCTTT
>TRBD1|-|TRBV10-2|TRBJ1-2
CATTGGLYGYTF
TGCGCCACCACAGGGGGACTCTATGGCTACACCTTC
>-|-|TRBV19|TRBJ1-1
CASSIVGQREAFF
TGTGCCAGTAGTATTGTCGGACAGCGTGAAGCTTTCTTT
>-|-|TRBV19|TRBJ2-7
CASSIELGGVCRKNSYEQYF
TGTGCCAGTAGTATAGAGTTAGGGGGAGTTTGCAGGAAAAATTCCTACGAGCAGTACTTC
>-|once|TRBV13|TRBJ1-1
CATQRADTEAFF
TGTGCCACTCAGCGTGCGGACACTGAAGCTTTCTTT
>-|-|TRBV6-6|TRBJ1-2
CASRTTRQGSGYGYTF
TGTGCCAGCAGAACTACTCGCCAGGGGAGTGGCTATGGCTACACCTTC
>-|-|TRBV2|TRBJ1-1
CASSVETGNTEAFF
TGTGCCAGCAGTGTAGAGACAGGGAACACTGAAGCTTTCTTT
>TRBD1|-|TRBV10-2|TRBJ2-7
CASRADRVDPYEQYF
TGCGCCAGCAGGGCTGACAGGGTAGACCCCTACGAGCAGTACTTC
>-|-|TRBV4-3|TRBJ2-7
CASSQRDTPYEQYF
TGCGCCAGCAGCCAAAGGGACACTCCCTACGAGCAGTACTTC
>TRBD1|-|TRBV11-2|TRBJ2-1
CASSLGTGIYNEQFF
TGTGCCAGCAGCTTAGGGACAGGGATCTACAATGAGCAGTTCTTC
>-|-|TRBV27|TRBJ1-1
CASRRGSTEAFF
TGTGCCAGCAGGCGGGGATCCACTGAAGCTTTCTTT
>-|-|TRBV6-5|TRBJ1-3
CASSTGLRNTIYF
TGTGCCAGCAGCACAGGGTTGAGAAACACCATATATTTT
>TRBD1|-|TRBV11-2|TRBJ2-7
CASSDRTGPYEQYF
TGTGCCAGCAGCGACCGGACAGGGCCCTACGAGCAGTACTTC
>-|-|TRBV21-1|TRBJ2-7
CASRRDSSSYEQYF
TGTGCCAGCAGGCGGGACAGTAGCTCCTACGAGCAGTACTTC
>-|-|TRBV21-1|TRBJ1-2
CASSKACGTAKVGYGYTF
TGTGCCAGCAGCAAAGCTTGCGGGACAGCAAAAGTTGGCTATGGCTACACCTTC
>TRBD2|-|TRBV7-2|TRBJ2-1
CASSSSGGAYNEQFF
TGTGCCAGCAGCTCCAGCGGGGGGGCCTACAATGAGCAGTTCTTC
>TRBD2|-|TRBV6-4|TRBJ2-1
CASSGSGGTDEQFF
TGTGCCAGCAGTGGAAGCGGGGGTACCGATGAGCAGTTCTTC
>TRBD1|-|TRBV9|TRBJ2-7
CASSPGAGGTYEQYF
TGTGCCAGCAGCCCGGGGGCAGGGGGCACGTACGAGCAGTACTTC
>TRBD1|-|TRBV9|TRBJ2-1
CASSVPRTGGDWNEQFF
TGTGCCAGCAGCGTGCCACGGACAGGGGGCGATTGGAATGAGCAGTTCTTC
>-|-|TRBV1|TRBJ1-5
CTSSLRARSGNQPQHF
TGCACCAGCAGCCTTCGAGCTAGGTCTGGGAATCAGCCCCAGCATTTT
>TRBD2|-|TRBV4-1|TRBJ2-1
CASSQATWAGDSYNEQFF
TGCGCCAGCAGCCAGGCTACCTGGGCGGGGGACTCCTACAATGAGCAGTTCTTC
>-|-|TRBV21-1|TRBJ2-7
CASSTQCLTSGGGYEQYF
TGTGCCAGCAGCACCCAATGCCTAACTAGCGGGGGTGGGTACGAGCAGTACTTC
>-|-|TRBV6-1|TRBJ1-5
CASSESTDRVSQPQHF
TGTGCCAGCAGTGAAAGTACGGATCGGGTGAGTCAGCCCCAGCATTTT
>-|-|TRBV27|TRBJ1-1
CASSLSLSRGRFNTEAFF
TGTGCCAGCAGTTTATCTCTAAGCCGAGGCCGGTTTAACACTGAAGCTTTCTTT
>TRBD2|-|TRBV9|TRBJ2-1
CASSVDASGDFEQFF
TGTGCCAGCAGCGTAGACGCTAGCGGGGACTTTGAGCAGTTCTTC
>-|-|TRBV7-2|TRBJ1-4
CASSITGQQNEKLFF
TGTGCCAGCAGCATCACCGGACAGCAGAATGAAAAACTGTTTTTT
>-|-|TRBV11-2|TRBJ2-5
CASSLVGPGQETQYF
TGTGCCAGCAGCTTAGTAGGGCCAGGGCAAGAGACCCAGTACTTC
>-|-|TRBV27|TRBJ1-6
CASRPDSYYNSPLHF
TGTGCCAGCAGGCCGGACAGTTACTATAATTCACCCCTCCACTTT
>TRBD2|-|TRBV6-5|TRBJ2-2
CASSYAYGGAAGELFF
TGTGCCAGCAGTTACGCATACGGGGGGGCGGCCGGGGAGCTGTTTTTT